Shown below are 20 T cell receptor beta chains from a single sample sequenced in a study of PD-1 blockade in classical Hodgkin lymphoma. Specified time point: cycle 4 day 1 (C4D1), after more than 5 weeks of nivolumab. Patients all relapsed after autologous stem cell transplantation, and there was variation in brentuximab vedotin exposure. The study isolated CD8+ T cells from thawed PBMCs by magnetic negative selection. Produced via immunoSEQ multiplex PCR; TCRdb's table is partial and in-frame only. The sample carries almost 8,500 clones, roughly 80% recorded once. The sample consisted of CD8+ T cells from blood, taken before the fourth cycle of nivolumab. All receptors derive from a human donor with classical Hodgkin lymphoma.

This chain connects TRBV30 to TRBJ2-5; D is uncertain. The CDR3 runs 12 residues. Germline V lookup: CDR1 GTSNPN, CDR2 SVGIG (reference sequence). Trimming shortened V by 3 bases and J by 5 bases, and 10 bases separated the two germline ends. The CDR3 protein is CAWRLERETQYF. CDR3 DNA: TGTGCCTGGAGATTGGAGAGGGAGACCCAGTACTTC.

This sequence joins TRBV11-2 and TRBJ1-4; no firm D call. The CDR3 is 15 residues long. The germline gives CDR1 SGHAT, CDR2 FQNNGV. V lost 0 bases to trimming and J lost 8 bases, with 13 bases between them. Here the CDR3 reads CASSLDDMPGEKLFF. The CDR3 DNA is TGTGCCAGCAGCTTAGACGACATGCCCGGGGAAAAACTGTTTTTT.

CDR3 amino acids: CASSSWGELTYEQYF. The CDR3 DNA reads as TGTGCCAGCAGCTCGTGGGGCGAATTAACCTACGAGCAGTACTTC. The chain joins TRBV28 to TRBJ2-7, with D tentatively TRBD1 (5 bases). Germline V gives CDR1 MDHEN, CDR2 SYDVKM. V was clipped by 6 bases and J by 2 bases, with 17 bases between them. The length of the CDR3 is 15 residues.

The rearrangement uses TRBV6-5 and TRBJ2-2; 7 positions agree with TRBD2. The CDR3 totals 14 residues. Per the germline V gene, CDR1 is MNHEY and CDR2 is SVGAGI. J gave up 5 bases and V 0 bases, and 0 bases lay outside the gene matches. The CDR3 region is CASSYSGLTGELFF. The CDR3 DNA is TGTGCCAGCAGTTACTCGGGACTAACCGGGGAGCTGTTTTTT.

The chain links TRBV7-8 to TRBJ2-7; 10 bases align to TRBD1. The CDR3 is made up of 15 amino acids. CDR1 and CDR2 from the germline V gene are SGHVS and FQNEAQ. The V segment lost 5 bases and the J segment 2 bases; nucleotides outside the gene matches: 6. CDR3 DNA: TGTGCCAGCAGCACAACCGGGACAGGGGCCTACGAGCAGTACTTC. Encoded protein: CASSTTGTGAYEQYF.

This clone was counted a few times. This chain uses TRBV6-5 with TRBJ2-7; D is perhaps TRBD1 or TRBD2 (5 bases each). Germline loops: CDR1 MNHEY, CDR2 SVGAGI. Trimming cost V 6 bases and J 0 bases, with 15 bases left between them. The CDR3 runs 15 residues. CDR3 protein: CASSLRDGFSYEQYF. The CDR3 DNA sequence: TGTGCCAGCAGCCTCCGGGACGGGTTCTCCTACGAGCAGTACTTC.

The chain is built from TRBV7-9 and TRBJ1-1; no firm D call. Germline V CDR1 and CDR2: SEHNR, FQNEAQ (reference sequence). This CDR3 comprises 13 residues. Trimming took 3 bases from V and 4 from J, leaving 9 bases between them. The CDR3 DNA sequence: TGTGCCAGCAGCTTGAGCGGGCCCACTGAAGCTTTCTTT. Its translation: CASSLSGPTEAFF.

V is TRBV6-4 and J is TRBJ1-4; D is undetermined. Germline V gives CDR1 MRHNA, CDR2 SNTAGT. Trimming left V 3 bases short and J 5 bases short, with 7 bases between. The CDR3 covers 13 residues. The CDR3 spells CASSERENEKLFF. CDR3 DNA sequence: TGTGCCAGCAGTGAGCGTGAGAATGAAAAACTGTTTTTT.

A remark on this clone: One junction end does not reproduce the germline sequence, and a read error may be involved. V and J are TRBV2 and TRBJ1-2; no clear D. Per the germline V gene, CDR1 is SNHLY and CDR2 is FYNNEI. This CDR3 contains 8 residues. This CDR3 reads CASSPPHF. The DNA for the CDR3 is TGTGCCAGCAGTCCCCCCCACTTC.

The rearrangement joins TRBV28 to TRBJ2-7; D gene uncertain. Between the trimmed V and J ends, which lost 4 bases and 2 bases, there was a span of 12 bases. The CDR3 contains 14 residues. Germline V gene sequence: CDR1 MDHEN, CDR2 SYDVKM. CDR3 sequence reads: CASSWSAIPYEQYF. In DNA, the CDR3 is TGTGCCAGCAGTTGGTCAGCAATCCCCTACGAGCAGTACTTC.

The chain uses TRBV9 and TRBJ2-3; 12 positions agree with TRBD2. Losses at the gene ends were 4 bases for V and 5 bases for J; bases not matched to a gene: 17. Germline values: CDR1 SGDLS, CDR2 YYNGEE. CDR3 length equals 19 residues. CDR3 region: CASSPSRAPTSGGRDTQYF. The CDR3 DNA is TGTGCCAGCAGCCCCTCTAGGGCCCCAACTAGCGGGGGGAGAGATACGCAGTATTTT.

CDR3 in amino acids: CASKSPTGELFF. The DNA of the CDR3 is TGTGCCAGTAAATCTCCGACCGGGGAGCTGTTTTTT. The chain uses TRBV19 and TRBJ2-2; D uncertain. Trimming cost V 7 bases and J 5 bases, with 8 bases left between them. This CDR3 region has 12 residues. Germline assignment: CDR1 LNHDA and CDR2 SQIVND (reference sequence).

The chain couples TRBV6-5 to TRBJ2-7, with 16 bases matching TRBD2. Trimming at V came to 4 bases and at J to 6 bases, leaving 6 bases not matched to a gene. CDR1 is MNHEY and CDR2 is SVGAGI in the germline V gene. The CDR3 is 16 amino acids. CDR3 bases: TGTGCCAGCAGTTTGGGACTAGCGGGGGGGCCGGGCGAGCAGTACTTC. Residues: CASSLGLAGGPGEQYF.

This chain connects TRBV4-2 to TRBJ2-1; 8 positions match TRBD2. The CDR3 is 15 amino acids. J lost 8 bases, V lost 0 bases, and 6 bases had no gene match. Germline-derived CDR1 and CDR2 are LGHNA and YNFKEQ. The CDR3 DNA is TGTGCCAGCAGCCAAGACCGGGGGGGGGCCGATGAGCAGTTCTTC. Protein: CASSQDRGGADEQFF.

A single count supports this clone. Written as DNA, the CDR3 is TGTGCCAGTAGGACGAGGAACTACGAGCAGTACTTC. Amino acid sequence: CASRTRNYEQYF. This chain connects TRBV18 to TRBJ2-7, with no clear D. Germline V lookup: CDR1 KGHSH, CDR2 LQKENI. The CDR3 runs to 12 residues. V was trimmed by 9 bases and J by 3 bases, leaving 12 bases between them.

The chain uses TRBV4-1 and TRBJ2-1; D unclear. Trimming cost V 4 bases and J 10 bases, with 17 bases left between them. CDR1 is MGHRA, CDR2 YSYEKL, per germline. The CDR3 extends over 14 amino acids. The CDR3 region has the DNA TGCGCCAGCAGCCCCCCGGCTAAGAGGTTCGAGCAGTTCTTC. It codes for CASSPPAKRFEQFF.

The rearrangement joins TRBV11-1 to TRBJ2-3; D possibly corresponds to TRBD1 (5 bases). Germline assignment: CDR1 SGHAT and CDR2 FQDESV (reference sequence). The CDR3 runs to 15 residues. V lost 5 bases and J 6 bases, leaving 18 bases between the germline ends. The CDR3, as DNA: TGTGCCAGCAGCCAGGGTTTATCAGTTACGGATACGCAGTATTTT. Protein: CASSQGLSVTDTQYF.

The table lists this clone with a few counts. The chain links TRBV30 to TRBJ1-1; D gene ambiguous. Trimming cost V 2 bases and J 1 base, with 8 bases left between them. This CDR3 is 13 amino acids long. Germline loops: CDR1 GTSNPN, CDR2 SVGIG (reference sequence). CDR3 in DNA: TGTGCCTGGAGTCCCGGGTCGAACACTGAAGCTTTCTTT. Translated, it gives CAWSPGSNTEAFF.

CDR3 coding DNA: TGTGCCAGCAGCGCGAGCCAAACCGGGACAGGTTTACAAGAGACCCAGTACTTC. It specifies CASSASQTGTGLQETQYF. This chain connects TRBV2 to TRBJ2-5; the match to TRBD1 covers 8 bases. The CDR3 has 18 amino acids. Germline loops: CDR1 SNHLY, CDR2 FYNNEI. The trim removed 6 bases at V and 2 bases at J, leaving 17 bases unmatched. Full variable domain (missing parts from reference TRBV2 and TRBJ2-5): EPEVTQTPSHQVTQMGQEVILRCVPISNHLYFYWYRQILGQKVEFLVSFYNNEISEKSEIFDDQFSVERPDGSNFTLKIRSTKLEDSAMYFCASSASQTGTGLQETQYFGPGTRLLVL.

Only one count was recorded for this clone. This rearrangement joins TRBV21-1 to TRBJ1-5; whether TRBD1, the table's D call, matches the DNA was not checked. TRBV21-1 is marked as a pseudogene. The CDR3 totals 16 residues. As DNA, the CDR3 is TGTGCCAGCAGCAGCCGGGACAGACATAGCAATCAGCCCCAGCATTTT. It is translated as CASSSRDRHSNQPQHF.